Following are 22 T cell receptor beta chains from one sample sequenced in a study of blood T cell repertoires in COVID-19. TCRdb's table, derived via immunoSEQ multiplex PCR, lists solely in-frame clones and lacks some. Among tens of thousands of clones, over 80% were seen once, and the ten largest hold 5% to 7.5%. The specimen was peripheral blood. These receptors originate from a woman aged 50 to 65 with acute or convalescent COVID-19.

V gene TRBV5-1 combines with J gene TRBJ2-6, with TRBD1 as a possible D gene (5 bases). V gave up 2 bases and J gave up 1 base, with 7 bases separating them. Germline V lookup: CDR1 SGHRS, CDR2 YFSETQ. CDR3 size: 15 residues. The CDR3 is CASSFQGSGANVLTF. CDR3 bases: TGCGCCAGCAGCTTTCAGGGATCTGGGGCCAACGTCCTGACTTTC.

This clone was detected a few times. The chain joins TRBV19 to TRBJ1-2; TRBD1 might be the D (5 bases). V was shortened by 5 bases and J by 0 bases, with 13 bases between the two germline ends. This CDR3 contains 15 residues. Germline CDR1 reads LNHDA; CDR2 reads SQIVND (reference sequence). The CDR3 sequence: CASSAPDRANYGYTF. The CDR3 coding sequence is TGTGCCAGTAGTGCACCCGACAGAGCTAACTATGGCTACACCTTC.

The gene calls are TRBV6-6 and TRBJ1-2; weak D call: TRBD1 (5 bases). This CDR3 spans 11 amino acids. Germline CDR1 MNHNY, CDR2 SVGAGI (reference sequence). V dropped 7 bases and J dropped 8 bases, with 11 bases sitting between them. The CDR3 protein is CASTDSWGYTF. Here the CDR3 DNA reads TGTGCCAGCACTGACAGTTGGGGCTACACCTTC.

The chain uses TRBV7-2 and TRBJ1-2; a possible D gene is TRBD1 (6 bases). Germline V lookup: CDR1 SGHTA, CDR2 FQGNSA. This CDR3 comprises 16 residues. The V and J ends lost 2 bases and 8 bases respectively, with 21 bases between them. The CDR3 nucleotides are TGTGCCAGCAGCTTACAGATTTCTTCGGCAGGGGAGGGCTACACCTTC. Translation: CASSLQISSAGEGYTF. The variable domain in full, completed from reference TRBV7-2 and TRBJ1-2, reads GAGVSQSPSNKVTEKGKDVELRCDPISGHTALYWYRQSLGQGLEFLIYFQGNSAPDKSGLPSDRFSAERTGGSVSTLTIQRTQQEDSAVYLCASSLQISSAGEGYTFGSGTRLTVV.

V and J are TRBV6-2 or TRBV6-3 and TRBJ1-4; D uncertain. V lost 6 bases and J 0 bases, leaving 11 bases between the germline ends. Per the germline V gene, CDR1 is MNHEY and CDR2 is SVGEGT. The CDR3 loop spans 15 amino acids. The CDR3 DNA sequence: TGTGCCAGCAGCAAACTATTACCAACTAATGAAAAACTGTTTTTT. Translation: CASSKLLPTNEKLFF.

The V and J genes are TRBV28 and TRBJ1-2; D is possibly TRBD1 (5 bases). The CDR3 length is 13 residues. Germline lookup yields CDR1 MDHEN and CDR2 SYDVKM. Trimming pared 6 bases from V and 7 bases from J, leaving 15 bases between. CDR3 in amino acids: CASRTGLPGGYTF. DNA for the CDR3: TGTGCCAGCAGGACGGGACTCCCTGGTGGCTACACCTTC.

The chain recombines TRBV27 with TRBJ1-2; D remains unclear. The germline V gene has CDR1 MNHEY and CDR2 SMNVEV (reference sequence). Trimming took 6 bases from V and 4 from J, leaving 12 bases between them. This CDR3 contains 13 residues. CDR3 sequence: CASRSLESYGYTF. The CDR3 DNA reads TGTGCCAGCAGATCGTTAGAGAGCTATGGCTACACCTTC.

The chain combines TRBV6-5 with TRBJ1-5, with 7 bases lining up with TRBD1. The trim removed 7 bases at V and 2 bases at J, leaving 8 bases unmatched. Per the germline V gene, CDR1 is MNHEY and CDR2 is SVGAGI. This CDR3 has 15 residues. The DNA of the CDR3 is TGTGCCAGCATCCGACAGGGTTTCGGCAATCAGCCCCAGCATTTT. Translating gives CASIRQGFGNQPQHF.

The chain has TRBV7-2 and TRBJ2-7; D perhaps matches TRBD1 (6 bases). Trimming shortened V by 4 bases and J by 3 bases, and 13 bases separated the two germline ends. CDR1 is SGHTA and CDR2 is FQGNSA in the germline V gene. The CDR3 consists of 14 residues. CDR3 sequence: CASSYGQSYYEQYF. The CDR3 DNA reads TGTGCCAGCAGCTACGGACAGTCATACTACGAGCAGTACTTC.

This clone has more than one count but fewer than ten. This sequence joins TRBV4-1 and TRBJ1-2; TRBD1 might be the D (5 bases). Germline V gene data show CDR1 as MGHRA and CDR2 as YSYEKL. The CDR3 spans 13 residues. Trimming took off 3 bases at V and 4 bases at J, with 9 bases between the two ends. CDR3 residues: CASSQGGSYGYTF. For the CDR3, the DNA is TGCGCCAGCAGCCAGGGGGGAAGCTATGGCTACACCTTC.

CDR3 bases: TGCGCCAGCAGCTCGACAGGAAAAGAGACCCAGTACTTC. Translation gives CASSSTGKETQYF. V gene TRBV10-2 combines with J gene TRBJ2-5; a possible D gene is TRBD1 (6 bases). This CDR3 comprises 13 residues. Between the trimmed V and J ends, which lost 6 bases and 3 bases, there was a span of 11 bases. The germline V gene encodes CDR1 WSHSY and CDR2 SAAADI.

This clone appeared a single time. The chain is built from TRBV6-6 and TRBJ2-7; D gene unclear. Trimming took off 1 base at V and 3 bases at J, with 10 bases between the two ends. The CDR3 contains 14 residues. CDR1 MNHNY and CDR2 SVGAGI come from the germline V gene (reference sequence). CDR3 sequence: CASSYYESGYEQYF. The DNA for the CDR3 is TGTGCCAGCAGTTACTATGAGTCCGGCTACGAGCAGTACTTC.

The rearrangement joins TRBV27 to TRBJ1-1, with D possibly TRBD1 on 6 matching bases. Per germline, CDR1 MNHEY and CDR2 SMNVEV (reference sequence). The V end was cut by 6 bases, the J end by 5 bases, with 10 bases between. This CDR3 has 12 residues. The CDR3 region has the DNA TGTGCCAGCAGCAGGGGAGGGACTGAAGCTTTCTTT. Its protein is CASSRGGTEAFF.

The V call is TRBV20-1, the J call TRBJ2-1; no firm D call. Trimming took off 3 bases at V and 5 bases at J, with 17 bases between the two ends. This CDR3 has 15 residues. Per germline, CDR1 DFQATT and CDR2 SNEGSKA (reference sequence). The CDR3 reads CSASSGLAPNNEQFF. Written as DNA, the CDR3 is TGCAGTGCTAGTTCAGGTCTCGCGCCAAACAATGAGCAGTTCTTC.

The chain has TRBV7-8 and TRBJ2-2; 9 bases align to TRBD1. CDR1 and CDR2 (germline): SGHVS, FQNEAQ. CDR3 size: 16 residues. V dropped 5 bases and J dropped 5; count of bases not matched to a gene: 9. The CDR3: CASSQGGTGLTGELFF. DNA for the CDR3: TGTGCCAGCAGCCAGGGGGGGACAGGGTTAACCGGGGAGCTGTTTTTT.

V and J are TRBV5-6 and TRBJ1-3; D perhaps matches TRBD1 (5 bases). Germline CDR1 and CDR2: SGHDT and YYEEEE. The CDR3 totals 14 residues. Trimming took off 5 bases at V and 2 bases at J, with 11 bases between the two ends. CDR3: CASRRGGAGNTIYF. The CDR3 coding sequence is TGTGCCAGCAGGAGGGGAGGGGCTGGAAACACCATATATTTT. Full variable domain (outside the CDR3, taken from reference TRBV5-6 and TRBJ1-3): DAGVTQSPTHLIKTRGQQVTLRCSPKSGHDTVSWYQQALGQGPQFIFQYYEEEERQRGNFPDRFSGHQFPNYSSELNVNALLLGDSALYLCASRRGGAGNTIYFGEGSWLTVV.

The rearrangement uses TRBV11-2 and TRBJ2-7; D is uncertain. Looked up from germline, CDR1 is SGHAT and CDR2 is FQNNGV. The CDR3 loop spans 14 amino acids. With 2 bases removed from V and 3 bases from J, the gap between germline ends came to 11 bases. CDR3 in amino acids: CASSLMRGNYEQYF. The CDR3 DNA is TGTGCCAGCAGCTTAATGCGCGGAAACTACGAGCAGTACTTC.

This chain links TRBV28 with TRBJ2-1; D perhaps matches TRBD1 (6 bases). The V gene's germline CDR1 is MDHEN and CDR2 SYDVKM. CDR3 length: 14 residues. Trimming removed 6 bases at V and 7 bases at J, with 16 bases between. The CDR3 sequence: CASRQGFGPNEQFF. The CDR3, as DNA: TGTGCCAGCAGACAGGGTTTTGGTCCGAATGAGCAGTTCTTC.

The rearrangement links TRBV28 to TRBJ1-3; no clear D gene. The germline V gene encodes CDR1 MDHEN and CDR2 SYDVKM. CDR3 length: 11 residues. The germline V and J ends were trimmed by 10 bases and 2 bases, with 6 bases remaining between them. The CDR3 loop reads CATQAGNTIYF. As DNA, the CDR3 is TGTGCCACCCAGGCTGGAAACACCATATATTTT.

The CDR3 nucleotides are TGTGCCAGCAGCTCTGGAAGGGGTCGGCAGTACTTC. Its translation is CASSSGRGRQYF. The chain employs TRBV13 and TRBJ2-7; D possibly corresponds to TRBD1 (5 bases). This CDR3 spans 12 amino acids. V lost 4 bases, J lost 9 bases, and 13 bases lay in between. CDR1 PRHDT and CDR2 FYEKMQ come from the germline V gene (reference sequence).

The rearrangement joins TRBV15 to TRBJ2-1, with 15 nucleotides matching TRBD2. The CDR3 contains 17 residues. From germline, CDR1 is LNHNV and CDR2 YYDKDF (reference sequence). Trimming cost V 2 bases and J 7 bases; bases outside gene matches: 6. CDR3 DNA: TGTGCCACCAGCAGACCAACGGGACTAGCGGGAGGAAATGAGCAGTTCTTC. It codes for CATSRPTGLAGGNEQFF. The complete variable domain, with remaining parts taken from reference TRBV15 and TRBJ2-1, reads DAMVIQNPRYQVTQFGKPVTLSCSQTLNHNVMYWYQQKSSQAPKLLFHYYDKDFNNEADTPDNFQSRRPNTSFCFLDIRSPGLGDTAMYLCATSRPTGLAGGNEQFFGPGTRLTVL.

The chain has TRBV9 and TRBJ1-6; D call uncertain. CDR3 length: 14 amino acids. CDR1 is SGDLS, CDR2 YYNGEE, per germline. Trimming shortened V by 4 bases and J by 7 bases, and 12 bases separated the two germline ends. Here the CDR3 DNA reads TGTGCCAGCAGCCCCGCCGCGGGGAATTCACCCCTCCACTTT. Encoded protein: CASSPAAGNSPLHF.